One and the same sample provided the 19 T cell receptor beta chains below, sequenced in a study of blood T cell repertoires in COVID-19. The repertoire was sequenced with immunoSEQ multiplex PCR; TCRdb's copy has only in-frame clones and lacks some. The sample has a few hundred thousand clones; approximately 90% are singletons. The sequencing input was PBMCs or T cells enriched from blood (not recorded which). These TCRs come from a man younger than 35 with acute COVID-19.

V and J are TRBV7-2 and TRBJ2-3; 7 nucleotides match TRBD2. The germline CDR1 and CDR2 sequences are SGHTA and FQGNSA. The V and J ends lost 5 bases and 3 bases, in that order; junction bases with no gene match: 8. CDR3 length: 15 amino acids. DNA of the CDR3: TGTGCCAGCAGCCCCCTGCGGGGAGGGACAGATACGCAGTATTTT. As protein: CASSPLRGGTDTQYF.

The chain carries TRBV30 and TRBJ2-1; maybe TRBD1 (6 bases). The CDR3 runs 15 residues. The V end lost 2 bases, the J end lost 4 bases, and 15 bases lay between the germline ends. Germline V gives CDR1 GTSNPN, CDR2 SVGIG (reference sequence). The CDR3 DNA sequence: TGTGCCTGGAGTATGACAGGACTTGGTTACAATGAGCAGTTCTTC. This sequence encodes CAWSMTGLGYNEQFF.

The CDR3 spells CASSLLAGQVSNQPQHF. DNA of the CDR3: TGTGCCAGCAGCTTGTTGGCCGGACAGGTCAGCAATCAGCCCCAGCATTTT. The chain recombines TRBV5-6 with TRBJ1-5, with 7 bases fitting TRBD1. The CDR3 consists of 17 residues. The trim removed 1 base at V and 1 base at J, leaving 8 bases unmatched. Germline V CDR1 and CDR2: SGHDT, YYEEEE.

Only a few counts were recorded for this clone. The rearrangement links TRBV18 to TRBJ2-5; the D gene is possibly TRBD2 (5 bases). Trimming cost V 1 base and J 1 base, with 7 bases left between them. This CDR3 comprises 14 residues. Per germline, CDR1 KGHSH and CDR2 LQKENI. The CDR3 is CASSPRSGQETQYF. Written as DNA, the CDR3 is TGTGCCAGCTCACCACGAAGCGGCCAAGAGACCCAGTACTTC.

The V and J genes are TRBV5-6 and TRBJ1-6; a weak D match, TRBD1 (5 bases). Germline V CDR1 and CDR2: SGHDT, YYEEEE. The ends were cut back, 4 bases at V and 7 bases at J, with 15 bases in the middle. The CDR3 extends over 15 amino acids. In DNA form, the CDR3 reads TGTGCCAGCAGCCGCCTCTCGACAGAAAATTCACCCCTCCACTTT. Encoded protein: CASSRLSTENSPLHF. The full variable domain, its missing parts supplied by reference TRBV5-6 and TRBJ1-6, is DAGVTQSPTHLIKTRGQQVTLRCSPKSGHDTVSWYQQALGQGPQFIFQYYEEEERQRGNFPDRFSGHQFPNYSSELNVNALLLGDSALYLCASSRLSTENSPLHFGNGTRLTVT.

The J gene is TRBJ1-2, the V gene TRBV6-6, with 9 bases fitting TRBD1. The CDR3 totals 15 residues. Germline V CDR1 and CDR2: MNHNY, SVGAGI (reference sequence). Germline trimming cut 6 bases from V and 0 bases from J; bases unmatched to any gene: 5. The CDR3 protein is CASRIGTGTNYGYTF. The CDR3 region has the DNA TGTGCCAGCAGAATTGGGACAGGGACTAACTATGGCTACACCTTC.

J is TRBJ2-7 and V is TRBV28, with 16 bases identical to TRBD2. This CDR3 is built from 18 residues. Trimming cost V 4 bases and J 3 bases; bases outside gene matches: 9. CDR1 and CDR2 (germline): MDHEN, SYDVKM. Written as DNA, the CDR3 is TGTGCCAGCAGTTCCCTCGGGACTAGCGGGAGGGCCTACTACGAGCAGTACTTC. Encoded protein: CASSSLGTSGRAYYEQYF.

The chain links TRBV9 to TRBJ2-3, with TRBD2 identical over 7 bases. The CDR3 sequence is 17 residues long. The germline gives CDR1 SGDLS, CDR2 YYNGEE. With V trimmed by 2 bases and J by 0 bases, 9 bases remained unmatched. CDR3 in DNA: TGTGCCAGCAGCGTCCGGGGGGAGGGCCTAAGCACAGATACGCAGTATTTT. This sequence encodes CASSVRGEGLSTDTQYF.

V usage is TRBV19 and J usage is TRBJ2-3, with D possibly TRBD2 on 5 matching bases. V lost 1 base and J lost 5, with 10 bases in between. The CDR3 is 14 residues long. Looked up from germline, CDR1 is LNHDA and CDR2 is SQIVND (reference sequence). The CDR3, as DNA: TGTGCCAGTAGTATAGGGACTGACGGAGATACGCAGTATTTT. It specifies CASSIGTDGDTQYF.

V usage is TRBV18 and J usage is TRBJ1-1; TRBD1 matches 8 bases. The CDR3 runs to 14 residues. The germline CDR1 and CDR2 sequences are KGHSH and LQKENI. With V trimmed by 4 bases and J by 7 bases, 8 bases remained unmatched. The CDR3 loop is CASSLNRDRSEAFF. As DNA, the CDR3 is TGTGCCAGCTCACTAAACCGGGACAGGAGTGAAGCTTTCTTT.

The chain recombines TRBV2 with TRBJ2-2; 7 bases map to TRBD1. This CDR3 has 16 residues. Trimming removed 4 bases from V and 4 bases from J; junction bases left unmatched: 9. Germline CDR1 is SNHLY and CDR2 is FYNNEI. CDR3 sequence (DNA): TGTGCCAGCAGTGTCAGGGGGTCTGATGGCACCGGGGAGCTGTTTTTT. Protein sequence: CASSVRGSDGTGELFF. Drawing the rest from reference TRBV2 and TRBJ2-2, the complete variable domain is EPEVTQTPSHQVTQMGQEVILRCVPISNHLYFYWYRQILGQKVEFLVSFYNNEISEKSEIFDDQFSVERPDGSNFTLKIRSTKLEDSAMYFCASSVRGSDGTGELFFGEGSRLTVL.

This chain uses TRBV5-1 with TRBJ2-7; a weak D match, TRBD1 (5 bases). Germline lookup yields CDR1 SGHRS and CDR2 YFSETQ. The CDR3 consists of 13 residues. With 3 bases removed from V and 3 bases from J, the gap between germline ends came to 10 bases. For the CDR3, the DNA is TGCGCCAGCAGCTCCACAGGTAACTACGAGCAGTACTTC. It yields the protein CASSSTGNYEQYF.

The chain uses TRBV14 and TRBJ1-2; D unclear. This CDR3 region has 15 residues. CDR1 and CDR2 (germline): SGHDN, FVKESK. The V end was cut by 4 bases, the J end by 0 bases, with 12 bases between. DNA of the CDR3: TGTGCCAGCAGCCCCTTAACCGGGGCTAACTATGGCTACACCTTC. As protein: CASSPLTGANYGYTF.

J is TRBJ1-1 and V is TRBV2; D gene ambiguous. V gave up 4 bases and J gave up 0 bases, with 12 bases separating them. Germline V gene data show CDR1 as SNHLY and CDR2 as FYNNEI. The CDR3 is 15 residues long. The CDR3 region is CASSGRGFMNTEAFF. DNA of the CDR3: TGTGCCAGCAGTGGGCGCGGATTCATGAACACTGAAGCTTTCTTT.

This clone was seen only once. One end of the junction does not line up with germline, which may come from a read error. The rearrangement joins TRBV25-1 to TRBJ1-2; 12 positions agree with TRBD1. CDR3 size: 16 residues. Germline V gene sequence: CDR1 MGHDK, CDR2 SYGVNS. In nucleotides, the CDR3 is TGTGCCAGCAGCGAATCCGGGACAGGGGGCGCATTGGGCTACACCTTC. As protein: CASSESGTGGALGYTF.

The chain has TRBV11-3 and TRBJ2-7; maybe TRBD1 (6 bases). Germline assignment: CDR1 SGHNT and CDR2 YENEEA. The V end was cut by 5 bases, the J end by 1 base, with 12 bases between. This CDR3 spans 14 amino acids. The chain's CDR3 is CASSPRDNSYEQYF. The CDR3 DNA reads TGTGCCAGCAGCCCTCGGGACAATTCCTACGAGCAGTACTTC.

This clone was observed once. The chain employs TRBV5-4 and TRBJ2-7; 10 bases line up with TRBD2. V lost 4 bases to trimming and J lost 4 bases; unmatched junction nucleotides: 8. The CDR3 spans 15 residues. The germline gives CDR1 SGHNT, CDR2 YYREEE (reference sequence). The CDR3 here is CASSPGTSVIYEQYF. CDR3 DNA: TGTGCCAGCAGCCCCGGGACTAGCGTAATATACGAGCAGTACTTC.

The chain carries TRBV6-5 and TRBJ2-2, with D possibly matching TRBD2 (5 bases). The V and J ends lost 2 bases and 5 bases respectively, with 9 bases between them. The CDR3 has 14 residues. Germline V CDR1 and CDR2: MNHEY, SVGAGI. In nucleotides, the CDR3 is TGTGCCAGCAGTTACGGTGGCGGGACCGGGGAGCTGTTTTTT. Its protein product is CASSYGGGTGELFF.

The chain is built from TRBV29-1 and TRBJ1-2; weak D call: TRBD1 (5 bases). The V gene lost 1 base and the J gene lost 8 bases, with 17 bases spanning the gap. This CDR3 spans 14 amino acids. Germline V CDR1 and CDR2: SQVTM, ANQGSEA. The CDR3 sequence is CSVEGAGPVGGYTF. The CDR3 region has the DNA TGCAGCGTTGAAGGGGCAGGGCCGGTCGGGGGCTACACCTTC.